This is a list of T cell receptor beta chains from one sample in a study of patients and donors after allogeneic stem cell transplantation. TCRdb re-derived calls from the RT-PCR reads in MiXCR, one entry per CDR3 protein. Among around 82,000 distinct CDR3 sequences listed, 5% were seen once. The material sequenced was blood, either unsorted or a sorted T cell fraction (not recorded which). These receptors came from a human donor who was either an allogeneic HSCT recipient or a stem cell or donor lymphocyte infusion donor (not recorded which). It is not recorded whose cells these are; they may come from a transplant donor. The CDR3 runs from the conserved cysteine through the conserved F or W. The order of the fields is V gene, J gene, CDR3 protein.

TRBV29-1	TRBJ2-2	CSVSTGPNTGELFF
TRBV12-5	TRBJ2-3	CASGLSAGGSTQYF
TRBV5-3	TRBJ2-3	CARSCRDKADTQYF
TRBV5-1	TRBJ2-3	CASSLGLAGDTDTQYF
TRBV4-2	TRBJ2-4	CASSQEGERGGLAIQYF
TRBV10-3	TRBJ2-1	CAIKPPGSNEQFF
TRBV29-1	TRBJ2-7	CSVQFSHEQYF
TRBV6-1	TRBJ2-1	CASSVRLAGASGEQFF
TRBV20-1	TRBJ2-1	CSARESGARDEQFF
TRBV11-2	TRBJ2-7	CASSTGTGRYEQYF
TRBV27	TRBJ2-1	CATGVSYNEQFF
TRBV9	TRBJ2-2	CASSVGLTTGELFF
TRBV3-1	TRBJ1-2	CASRPDGGSFGYTF
TRBV6-4	TRBJ2-1	CASSDRFSGKFYNEQFF
TRBV5-6	TRBJ2-1	CASSLGTSGGRGFF
TRBV4-1	TRBJ1-4	CASSQVVGGRSLFF
TRBV12-3/TRBV12-4	TRBJ1-2	CASSLGTGSYGYTF
TRBV18	TRBJ2-1	CASSPPGAGGINEQFF